Following are 15 T cell receptor beta chains from one sample sequenced in a study of T cells in Graves' hyperthyroidism and ophthalmopathy. Researchers amplified the TCR beta CDR3 regions from RNA transcripts. TCR CDR3 underwent first-round RT-PCR with the HTBI primer set. TCRdb recomputed calls from the multiplex PCR reads with MiXCR, one row per CDR3 protein. The data contain 490,000 or so distinct CDR3 sequences, about 16% of them singletons. Material: blood. The receptors were gathered from a woman aged 25 to 39 with Graves' ophthalmopathy.

The J gene is TRBJ1-2, the V gene TRBV6-6; TRBD1 is a possible D gene (6 bases). The ends were cut back, 2 bases at V and 4 bases at J, with 11 bases in the middle. The CDR3 has 14 amino acids. Germline V gene lookup returns CDR1 MNHNY and CDR2 SVGAGI (reference sequence). The chain's CDR3 is CASSYGWGAYGYTF. The CDR3 DNA sequence: TGTGCCAGCAGTTACGGGTGGGGGGCCTATGGCTACACCTTC.

V gene TRBV11-2 combines with J gene TRBJ2-1, with 11 bases lining up with TRBD2. The CDR3 length is 14 residues. CDR1 SGHAT and CDR2 FQNNGV come from the germline V gene. V gave up 6 bases and J gave up 5 bases; unmatched junction bases: 3. CDR3 in amino acids: CASRGLAADNEQFF. CDR3 in DNA: TGTGCCAGCAGGGGACTAGCGGCTGACAATGAGCAGTTCTTC.

This clonotype has more than one count but fewer than ten. The rearrangement links TRBV11-3 to TRBJ2-1, with 8 bases aligning to TRBD1. The germline V gene has CDR1 SGHNT and CDR2 YENEEA. The V and J ends lost 4 bases and 2 bases, in that order; junction bases with no gene match: 13. The CDR3 totals 18 residues. This CDR3 reads CASSSNAPGTGTYNEQFF. CDR3 DNA sequence: TGTGCCAGCAGCTCGAACGCCCCCGGGACAGGAACCTACAATGAGCAGTTCTTC.

This chain uses TRBV5-1 with TRBJ1-3, with D uncertain. The CDR3 is 15 amino acids. V was pared by 4 bases and J by 0 bases, with 11 bases between. The germline gives CDR1 SGHRS, CDR2 YFSETQ. CDR3 sequence: CASSTGWASGNTIYF. In nucleotides, the CDR3 is TGCGCCAGCAGCACTGGATGGGCCTCTGGAAACACCATATATTTT. Full variable domain (missing parts from reference TRBV5-1 and TRBJ1-3): KAGVTQTPRYLIKTRGQQVTLSCSPISGHRSVSWYQQTPGQGLQFLFEYFSETQRNKGNFPGRFSGRQFSNSRSEMNVSTLELGDSALYLCASSTGWASGNTIYFGEGSWLTVV.

A note on this clonotype: The germline gene is not matched at one end of the junction; a read error may be the cause. CDR3 nucleotide sequence: TGTGCCAGCAGTTTAGCAGGGGGCGTCTCCGGGGAACTGTTTTTT. Translated, it gives CASSLAGGVSGELFF. V usage is TRBV28 and J usage is TRBJ2-2; 8 positions agree with TRBD1. The germline V gene encodes CDR1 MDHEN and CDR2 SYDVKM. There are 15 residues in the CDR3.

A note on this clonotype: A single base separates this from a much larger clone, so it may be a read error. The genes are TRBV5-6 and TRBJ2-7; D is perhaps TRBD1 (5 bases). This CDR3 has 14 residues. Germline lookup yields CDR1 SGHDT and CDR2 YYEEEE. The V and J ends lost 3 bases and 2 bases respectively, with 12 bases between them. CDR3 in DNA: TGTGCCAGCAGCTCTCCCGACAGACCCTACGAGCAGTACTTC. The encoded protein is CASSSPDRPYEQYF.

The sample holds many counts of this clonotype. The chain couples TRBV28 to TRBJ1-6, with D unclear. V gave up 5 bases and J gave up 13 bases, with 9 bases separating them. In germline, CDR1 is MDHEN, CDR2 SYDVKM. This CDR3 region has 11 residues. CDR3 bases: TGTGCCAGCAGTGGGCGGCGTCCCCTCCACTTT. Its translation: CASSGRRPLHF.

This clonotype has a count of ten or more. The chain employs TRBV12-3 or TRBV12-4 and TRBJ1-6; D not certain. The CDR3 is 19 amino acids. Between the trimmed V and J ends, which lost 2 bases and 8 bases, there was a span of 25 bases. DNA for the CDR3: TGTGCCAGCAGTTTAAATCTGGCCGTGGGAAGGGTAATGGATTCACCCCTCCACTTT. It encodes CASSLNLAVGRVMDSPLHF.

As concerns this clonotype: One end of the junction does not line up with germline, which may come from a read error. This chain connects TRBV7-8 to TRBJ2-2; D might be TRBD1 or TRBD2, each matching 5 bases. Germline-derived CDR1 and CDR2 are SGHVS and FQNEAQ. The CDR3 runs to 14 residues. As DNA, the CDR3 is TGCGCCAGCAGCCAAGGGACGGCGACCGGGGAGCTGTTTTTT. It specifies CASSQGTATGELFF. Drawing the rest from reference TRBV7-8 and TRBJ2-2, the complete variable domain is GAGVSQSPRYKVAKRGQDVALRCDPISGHVSLFWYQQALGQGPEFLTYFQNEAQLDKSGLPSDRFFAERPEGSVSTLKIQRTQQEDSAVYLCASSQGTATGELFFGEGSRLTVL.

The chain is built from TRBV27 and TRBJ2-1; TRBD2 matches 10 bases. The CDR3 contains 14 residues. CDR1 is MNHEY and CDR2 is SMNVEV in the germline V gene (reference sequence). With V trimmed by 5 bases and J by 8 bases, 6 bases remained unmatched. In DNA form, the CDR3 reads TGTGCCAGCAGTAAGCGGGAGGGCCTTTATGAGCAGTTCTTC. This sequence encodes CASSKREGLYEQFF.

The gene calls are TRBV19 and TRBJ1-6; 9 positions match TRBD1. The CDR3 extends over 16 amino acids. The germline V gene encodes CDR1 LNHDA and CDR2 SQIVND (reference sequence). V was clipped by 5 bases and J by 7 bases; unmatched bases: 9. CDR3 DNA: TGTGCCAGTAGTCCCGACAGGGGGAGTAGGAATTCACCCCTCCACTTT. Its protein product is CASSPDRGSRNSPLHF.

This clonotype appeared many times. The V gene is TRBV29-1, the J gene TRBJ2-3, with unresolved D. The ends were cut back, 3 bases at V and 5 bases at J, with 6 bases in the middle. Germline loops: CDR1 SQVTM, CDR2 ANQGSEA. The CDR3 length is 11 residues. The CDR3 loop reads CSVEILDTQYF. CDR3 bases: TGCAGCGTTGAGATCTTAGATACGCAGTATTTT.

This clonotype was seen ten or more times. V usage is TRBV2 and J usage is TRBJ1-1, with D hard to call. Trimming cost V 4 bases and J 2 bases, with 8 bases left between them. CDR3 size: 13 residues. Germline loops: CDR1 SNHLY, CDR2 FYNNEI. CDR3 coding DNA: TGTGCCAGCAGTGGGGATTCTAACACTGAAGCTTTCTTT. Encoded protein: CASSGDSNTEAFF.

The sample holds many counts of this clonotype. The chain uses TRBV11-2 and TRBJ1-6, with a weak D call TRBD1 (5 bases). V was cut by 5 bases and J by 9 bases, with 17 bases left in between. Germline loops: CDR1 SGHAT, CDR2 FQNNGV. The CDR3 is made up of 15 amino acids. The CDR3 bases are TGTGCCAGCAGCGCAAACCAGGGCTATGGTTCACCCCTCCACTTT. Amino acids: CASSANQGYGSPLHF.

The chain recombines TRBV12-3 or TRBV12-4 with TRBJ1-5, with 7 bases that match TRBD1. The CDR3 has 15 residues. V was clipped by 3 bases and J by 3 bases; unmatched bases: 5. Here the CDR3 DNA reads TGTGCCAGCAGTTTGGGCAGGGGGTACAATCAGCCCCAGCATTTT. Translating it yields CASSLGRGYNQPQHF.